This TCR beta chain emerged from a study of beta chain features in type 1 diabetes. Expressed TCRB transcripts got sequenced, as all isolated RNA was reverse transcribed. Profiling relied on immunoSEQ multiplex PCR, and the TCRdb table lists in-frame clones only, not all of them. The repertoire holds 400,000 to 500,000 clones, with around 13% as singletons. CDR3 size: 17 residues. The V end lost 4 bases, the J end lost 1 base, and 19 bases lay between the germline ends. Per the germline V gene, CDR1 is SGHNT and CDR2 is YYREEE (reference sequence). The chain is built from TRBV5-4 and TRBJ2-3, with a weak D call TRBD2 (5 bases). Material for sequencing was naive CD4+ T cells from blood. The sequence was collected from a man aged 25 to 40 in good health. For the CDR3, the DNA is TGTGCCAGCAGCCTCCTTACTAGATTCTCCGGCACAGATACGCAGTATTTT. This gives the protein CASSLLTRFSGTDTQYF.